The 21 T cell receptor beta chains in this list originate from one sample, sequenced in a study of OX40 agonist ivuxolimab in advanced cancers. The method was the immunoSEQ multiplex PCR assay. Entries here come from immuneACCESS through TCRdb and include only in-frame sequences with V and J called. Some clones fail to appear in such tables; in the studies checked, an unresolved V gene covers under half of the shortfall, and the cause of the remainder is unknown. Within this sample are approximately 82,000 clones, with more than 90% of them counted one time only. The top ten hold roughly 0.6% of the sample. The sample here was CD4+ or CD8+ T cells sorted from blood, taken in a trial of the OX40 agonist ivuxolimab. The receptors stem from an adult with an advanced solid tumor such as melanoma, head and neck, liver or kidney cancer.

This chain connects TRBV5-4 to TRBJ2-3; 8 bases are shared with TRBD1. Germline V CDR1 and CDR2: SGHNT, YYREEE (reference sequence). V shed 4 bases, J shed 9 bases, and the junction held 10 bases outside the gene matches. The CDR3 has 14 residues. CDR3 region: CASSTGQALSTQYF. The CDR3 DNA follows: TGTGCCAGCAGCACGGGACAGGCCCTTTCCACGCAGTATTTT.

This rearrangement joins TRBV5-1 to TRBJ1-3, with D tentatively TRBD1 (5 bases). Germline V gene data show CDR1 as SGHRS and CDR2 as YFSETQ. V lost 0 bases and J 1 base, leaving 11 bases between the germline ends. The CDR3 covers 16 residues. In nucleotides, the CDR3 is TGCGCCAGCAGCTTGGCGGGGCAGTCTTCTGGAAACACCATATATTTT. This codes for CASSLAGQSSGNTIYF.

The chain joins TRBV4-2 to TRBJ1-3; 10 bases are a match to TRBD1. The germline gives CDR1 LGHNA, CDR2 YNFKEQ. This CDR3 has 16 amino acids. The V gene end was trimmed by 4 bases and the J gene end by 0 bases; junction bases not matched to a gene: 3. In nucleotides, the CDR3 is TGTGCCAGCAGCCGGGACAGGGGATTCTCTGGAAACACCATATATTTT. Its protein is CASSRDRGFSGNTIYF.

This chain connects TRBV6-1 to TRBJ1-5; D not certain. The germline V gene has CDR1 MNHNS and CDR2 SASEGT. Trimming stripped 4 bases from V and 4 bases from J, with 11 bases between. This CDR3 contains 14 residues. This CDR3 is CASSVGGINQPQHF. CDR3 coding DNA: TGTGCCAGCAGTGTTGGAGGGATAAATCAGCCCCAGCATTTT.

The rearrangement joins TRBV19 to TRBJ1-5; TRBD1 matches at 8 bases. The germline gives CDR1 LNHDA, CDR2 SQIVND (reference sequence). The V segment lost 7 bases and the J segment 5 bases; nucleotides outside the gene matches: 4. The length of the CDR3 is 13 residues. The DNA for the CDR3 is TGTGCCAGTAACGCCAGGGGGCATCAGCCCCAGCATTTT. This encodes CASNARGHQPQHF.

Here the CDR3 DNA reads TGCGCCAGCAGCGCGGGACTAGCGGGAACCACAGATACGCAGTATTTT. Amino acid sequence: CASSAGLAGTTDTQYF. The V call is TRBV5-1, the J call TRBJ2-3; 13 nucleotides line up with TRBD2. J gave up 2 bases and V 4 bases, and 4 bases lay outside the gene matches. There are 16 residues in the CDR3. CDR1 SGHRS and CDR2 YFSETQ come from the germline V gene.

The chain employs TRBV5-1 and TRBJ2-7, with 7 bases fitting TRBD1. CDR3 size: 15 residues. In germline, CDR1 is SGHRS, CDR2 YFSETQ. J gave up 2 bases and V 4 bases, and 9 bases lay outside the gene matches. CDR3 bases: TGCGCCAGCAGCCCCCTTGGACAGGTAGCCTACGAGCAGTACTTC. Translated, it gives CASSPLGQVAYEQYF.

The rearrangement joins TRBV14 to TRBJ2-2; D remains ambiguous. With 9 bases removed from V and 1 base from J, the gap between germline ends came to 12 bases. The CDR3 is made up of 14 amino acids. CDR1 and CDR2 from the germline V gene are SGHDN and FVKESK. CDR3: CASRKSGNTGELFF. The CDR3 DNA is TGTGCCAGTCGGAAGTCGGGGAACACCGGGGAGCTGTTTTTT. The full variable domain, rest sourced from reference TRBV14 and TRBJ2-2, is EAGVTQFPSHSVIEKGQTVTLRCDPISGHDNLYWYRRVMGKEIKFLLHFVKESKQDESGMPNNRFLAERTGGTYSTLKVQPAELEDSGVYFCASRKSGNTGELFFGEGSRLTVL.

In DNA, the CDR3 is TGTGCCAGCAGCCACCTCAGGACTGAAGCTTTCTTT. Protein product: CASSHLRTEAFF. The chain links TRBV7-9 to TRBJ1-1; no definite D call. CDR1 and CDR2 (germline): SEHNR, FQNEAQ (reference sequence). The CDR3 consists of 12 residues. With 5 bases removed from V and 5 bases from J, the gap between germline ends came to 9 bases.

The chain employs TRBV5-4 and TRBJ1-6; 7 nucleotides align to TRBD1. From germline, CDR1 is SGHNT and CDR2 YYREEE (reference sequence). The CDR3 consists of 13 residues. V was pared by 4 bases and J by 8 bases, with 3 bases of the junction left unmatched. The chain's CDR3 is CASSRQGDSPLHF. For the CDR3, the DNA is TGTGCCAGCAGCCGACAGGGAGATTCACCCCTCCACTTT.

The sample holds one count of this clone. V gene TRBV5-1 combines with J gene TRBJ1-2, with 8 positions matching TRBD1. The trim removed 5 bases at V and 0 bases at J, leaving 6 bases unmatched. The germline V gene has CDR1 SGHRS and CDR2 YFSETQ. The CDR3 totals 15 residues. CDR3 sequence reads: CASRGGTGSNYGYTF. The CDR3 coding sequence is TGCGCCAGCAGGGGCGGGACAGGCTCTAACTATGGCTACACCTTC.

CDR3 in DNA: TGTGCCAGCAGCGCCGACCCCGCGGCGCAGTATTTT. It translates to CASSADPAAQYF. The chain links TRBV6-1 to TRBJ2-3; D unclear. V was pared by 6 bases and J by 10 bases, with 14 bases between. The CDR3 consists of 12 residues. CDR1 is MNHNS and CDR2 is SASEGT in the germline V gene.

A note on this clone: A junction end diverges from the germline sequence, so it may reflect a read error. The V and J genes are TRBV11-2 and TRBJ1-5, with unresolved D. The CDR3 loop spans 14 amino acids. The germline gives CDR1 SGHAT, CDR2 FQNNGV. CDR3 bases: TGTGCCAGCAGCTTAGGGAAAAGCAGTCAGCCCCAGCATTTT. Translation: CASSLGKSSQPQHF.

The chain uses TRBV9 and TRBJ2-6; D unclear. V lost 1 base to trimming and J lost 6 bases, with 8 bases between them. Germline V CDR1 and CDR2: SGDLS, YYNGEE. The CDR3 runs 14 residues. CDR3 region: CASSVPGLANVLTF. The CDR3 coding sequence is TGTGCCAGCAGCGTACCCGGTTTGGCCAACGTCCTGACTTTC.

The chain carries TRBV11-1 and TRBJ2-3; D is uncertain. The germline V gene encodes CDR1 SGHAT and CDR2 FQDESV (reference sequence). CDR3 length equals 13 residues. V was pared by 2 bases and J by 5 bases, with 8 bases between. The CDR3 sequence: CASSLPLGDTQYF. CDR3 sequence (DNA): TGTGCCAGCAGCTTACCCTTGGGAGATACGCAGTATTTT.

The chain recombines TRBV27 with TRBJ2-1; 11 bases are shared with TRBD2. Trimming removed 6 bases from V and 4 bases from J; junction bases left unmatched: 8. Germline lookup yields CDR1 MNHEY and CDR2 SMNVEV (reference sequence). CDR3 length: 16 residues. The DNA for the CDR3 is TGTGCCAGCAGCCCAACCCTAGCGGGGGGATACAATGAGCAGTTCTTC. Translating gives CASSPTLAGGYNEQFF.

The count of this clone is one. The chain couples TRBV7-9 to TRBJ2-1; D call uncertain. The CDR3 is made up of 15 amino acids. From germline, CDR1 is SEHNR and CDR2 FQNEAQ (reference sequence). Between the trimmed V and J ends, which lost 5 bases and 3 bases, there was a span of 14 bases. The CDR3 loop is CASSHHPLIYNEQFF. The CDR3 DNA reads TGTGCCAGCAGCCACCACCCCCTAATCTACAATGAGCAGTTCTTC.

J is TRBJ2-1 and V is TRBV19, with 9 positions matching TRBD2. Trimming cost V 2 bases and J 1 base; bases outside gene matches: 3. Germline V gene lookup returns CDR1 LNHDA and CDR2 SQIVND (reference sequence). CDR3 length equals 16 residues. In DNA, the CDR3 is TGTGCCAGTAGTATATTAGCGGGAGAATCCTACAATGAGCAGTTCTTC. It encodes CASSILAGESYNEQFF.

The chain links TRBV19 to TRBJ2-3, with D perhaps assigned TRBD1 or TRBD2 (7 bases each). Germline assignment: CDR1 LNHDA and CDR2 SQIVND (reference sequence). V gave up 5 bases and J gave up 2 bases, with 11 bases separating them. This CDR3 spans 14 amino acids. The CDR3 DNA follows: TGTGCCAGTAGTTCAGGGGGGGACACAGATACGCAGTATTTT. Protein sequence: CASSSGGDTDTQYF.

The chain is built from TRBV5-6 and TRBJ1-2; possible D gene TRBD1, 5 bases. The CDR3 totals 14 residues. Trimming took 0 bases from V and 8 from J, leaving 14 bases between them. Germline values: CDR1 SGHDT, CDR2 YYEEEE. The CDR3 protein is CASSLGRQGEGYTF. In DNA form, the CDR3 reads TGTGCCAGCAGCTTGGGGCGGCAGGGTGAAGGCTACACCTTC.

The chain has TRBV25-1 and TRBJ1-1; D ambiguous. From germline, CDR1 is MGHDK and CDR2 SYGVNS. This CDR3 spans 11 amino acids. The V and J ends lost 5 bases and 7 bases respectively, with 8 bases between them. The CDR3 is CASSKGREAFF. The CDR3, as DNA: TGTGCCAGCAGTAAAGGCCGTGAAGCTTTCTTT.